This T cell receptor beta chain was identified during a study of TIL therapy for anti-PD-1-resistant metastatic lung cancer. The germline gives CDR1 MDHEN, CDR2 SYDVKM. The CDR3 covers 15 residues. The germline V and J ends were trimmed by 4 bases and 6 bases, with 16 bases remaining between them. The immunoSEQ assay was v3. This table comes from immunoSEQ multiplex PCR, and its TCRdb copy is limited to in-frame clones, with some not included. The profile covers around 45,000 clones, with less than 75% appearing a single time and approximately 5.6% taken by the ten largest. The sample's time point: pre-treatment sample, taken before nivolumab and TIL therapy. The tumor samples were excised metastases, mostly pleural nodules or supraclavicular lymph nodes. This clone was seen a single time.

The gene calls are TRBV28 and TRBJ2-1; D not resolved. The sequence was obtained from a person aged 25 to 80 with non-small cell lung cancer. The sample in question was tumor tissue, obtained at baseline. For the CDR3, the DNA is TGTGCCAGCAGTTCTCTTTTACGGGCTACCAATGAGCAGTTCTTC. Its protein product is CASSSLLRATNEQFF.